Listed below are T cell receptor beta chains from one sample, sequenced in a study of blood T cell repertoires in COVID-19. Here immunoSEQ multiplex PCR was the method, and the copy in TCRdb shows in-frame clones only, minus some. The sample contains approximately 190,000 clones, about 88% of which appear only once. Sequencing was carried out using peripheral blood. The source is a woman in her thirties or forties who had recovered from COVID-19. Both conserved end residues are part of each CDR3. The D gene is left open where the match is weak. Clone size is not always given. Where it is, it says once, few, many or a class for expanded clones.

V	J	size	D	CDR3	DNA
TRBV18	TRBJ2-7	NA	TRBD1	CASSQTGDYEQYF	TGTGCCAGCTCACAAACAGGGGACTACGAGCAGTACTTC
TRBV7-2	TRBJ2-6	NA	NA	CASSLSGSGANVLTF	TGTGCCAGCAGCTTAAGCGGCTCTGGGGCCAACGTCCTGACTTTC
TRBV2	TRBJ1-2	NA	NA	CASSDVRAANYGYTF	TGTGCCAGCAGTGATGTCAGGGCGGCTAACTATGGCTACACCTTC
TRBV5-1	TRBJ2-2	NA	TRBD1	CASSRDSGNTGELFF	TGCGCCAGCAGCCGGGACAGCGGGAACACCGGGGAGCTGTTTTTT
TRBV7-2	TRBJ2-7	NA	NA	CASSFVSTYEQYF	TGTGCCAGCAGTTTTGTCTCCACATACGAGCAGTACTTC
TRBV6-2/TRBV6-3	TRBJ2-1	NA	TRBD2	CASSYETSRYNEQFF	TGTGCCAGCAGTTACGAGACTAGCCGATACAATGAGCAGTTCTTC
TRBV4-2	TRBJ2-3	NA	TRBD2	CASSQEASGRNTQYF	TGTGCCAGCAGCCAAGAGGCTAGCGGGAGAAATACGCAGTATTTT
TRBV3-1/TRBV3-2	TRBJ1-1	NA	NA	CASSPAGAVSEAFF	TGTGCCAGCAGCCCGGCGGGGGCAGTTTCGGAAGCTTTCTTT
TRBV11-3	TRBJ2-7	NA	NA	CADRASGLYEQYF	TGTGCTGACAGGGCTAGCGGGCTGTACGAGCAGTACTTC
TRBV10-3	TRBJ2-2	NA	TRBD1	CAISESQGAGNTGELFF	TGTGCCATCAGTGAGTCGCAGGGGGCAGGGAACACCGGGGAGCTGTTTTTT
TRBV6-5	TRBJ1-1	NA	TRBD1	CASSHGDRMNTEAFF	TGTGCCAGCAGCCACGGGGACAGAATGAACACTGAAGCTTTCTTT
TRBV6-5	TRBJ2-7	NA	TRBD1	CASSYGRDRGYEQYF	TGTGCCAGCAGTTACGGTAGGGACAGGGGTTACGAGCAGTACTTC
TRBV7-9	TRBJ1-2	once	NA	CASSHRQANYGYTF	TGTGCCAGCAGCCACAGGCAAGCTAACTATGGCTACACCTTC
TRBV3-1/TRBV3-2	TRBJ2-5	NA	TRBD2	CASSSERGGETQYF	TGTGCCAGCAGTTCTGAGCGGGGAGGGGAGACCCAGTACTTC
TRBV4-2	TRBJ2-1	NA	TRBD2	CASSQEWDWPSGTNEQFF	TGTGCCAGCAGCCAGGAGTGGGATTGGCCTAGCGGGACTAATGAGCAGTTCTTC
TRBV5-6	TRBJ1-1	NA	NA	CASSLGAGENTEAFF	TGTGCCAGCAGCTTGGGAGCAGGGGAGAACACTGAAGCTTTCTTT
TRBV29-1	TRBJ1-2	NA	TRBD1	CSGSGTGGSGDGYTF	TGCAGCGGCTCCGGGACAGGGGGATCGGGCGATGGCTACACCTTC
TRBV28	TRBJ2-7	NA	TRBD2	CASSLYGTSGSGYF	TGTGCCAGCAGTTTATATGGGACTAGCGGGAGTGGGTACTTC
TRBV11-3	TRBJ1-1	NA	NA	CASSPTPGLADTEAFF	TGTGCCAGCAGCCCCACACCGGGTCTTGCGGACACTGAAGCTTTCTTT
TRBV30	TRBJ2-7	once	TRBD2	CAWSLGRGYEQYF	TGTGCCTGGAGCCTCGGGAGGGGCTACGAGCAGTACTTC
TRBV29-1	TRBJ2-7	NA	NA	CSVDRGSGGTYEQYF	TGCAGCGTTGATCGGGGTAGCGGAGGTACCTACGAGCAGTACTTC
TRBV30	TRBJ1-2	NA	NA	CAWTFPDRSGGYTF	TGTGCCTGGACCTTTCCCGACAGATCAGGAGGCTACACCTTC
TRBV5-6	TRBJ1-3	NA	NA	CASSLGPGPGNTIYF	TGTGCCAGCAGCTTGGGGCCAGGGCCAGGAAACACCATATATTTT
TRBV3-1/TRBV3-2	TRBJ1-2	NA	NA	CASTTYGAGGYTF	TGTGCCAGCACCACGTATGGAGCGGGTGGCTACACCTTC
TRBV29-1	TRBJ2-3	NA	TRBD2	CSVEGLAGGDTQYF	TGCAGCGTCGAAGGGCTAGCGGGAGGAGATACGCAGTATTTT
TRBV19	TRBJ2-6	NA	NA	CASSTGDGANVLTF	TGTGCCAGTAGTACAGGGGATGGGGCCAACGTCCTGACTTTC
TRBV4-3	TRBJ2-2	NA	NA	CASSQDPLNTGELFF	TGCGCCAGCAGCCAAGACCCACTGAACACCGGGGAGCTGTTTTTT
TRBV6-5	TRBJ2-5	NA	TRBD2	CASSYSLAGGQETQYF	TGTGCCAGCAGTTACTCGTTAGCGGGAGGCCAAGAGACCCAGTACTTC